This TCR beta chain was identified during a study of vaccination effects on CD4 cells after COVID-19 (dated by TCRdb to between 2021 and 2022). As for the study more broadly: Post-vaccine samples across the study were collected a median of 72 days after the second dose, with a range of 14 to 241. A total of 10 COVID-19 convalescent patients and a handful of SARS-CoV-2-naive healthy vaccine recipients were included in the full study. In the study, cultures from other donors were sequenced using the Oncomine TCR Beta short-read assay on an Illumina iSeq 100. SARS-CoV-2 spike-specific CD4+ TCR repertoires were compared before and after mRNA vaccination in COVID-19 convalescent patients and in infection-naive vaccine recipients.

Via the germline V gene, CDR1 is MDHEN and CDR2 SYDVKM. Including the terminal cysteine and phenylalanine, the CDR3 comprises 13 residues. Left in the record is the CDR3 DNA by itself, 39 bases read in frame from the first base. V gives up 7 bases and J gives up 7 bases, and the segment between their germline ends measures 13 bases. The paper as a whole reports these results and caveats: At late post-vaccination timepoints, both infection-induced and vaccine-induced clones showed marked clonal contraction, consistent with waning T cell responses. Among healthy vaccine recipients, nearly all vaccine-induced clones were SARS-CoV-2 mono-reactive, and only 1 of 255 was cross-reactive with common cold coronaviruses. The study was limited by a small number of convalescent patients, and early post-infection timepoints were lacking.

Regarding this clone: It has no known antigen specificity. Base qualities are not provided; no much larger clone lies one nucleotide away.

In the ViraFEST assay, PBMC were stimulated with viral peptide pools, and antigen-specific CD4+ T cell clonotypes were then identified by expansion using TCR sequencing. After roughly 11 days of culture, CD4+ T cells were isolated with the EasySep CD4+ T cell isolation kit. Participants received two doses of either the BNT162b2 or the mRNA-1273 mRNA SARS-CoV-2 vaccine. None of the healthy vaccine recipients had a prior SARS-CoV-2 infection, which was confirmed by nucleocapsid antibody tests that came back negative both before and after vaccination. Each well held over 1.5 million PBMC cultured in IMDM containing around 5% human AB serum, around 10 IU/ml IL-2 and gentamicin, along with around 11 ug/ml peptides. On days 3 and 7, half of the culture medium was replaced with fresh IL-2-containing medium. Each peptide stimulation condition was cultured in triplicate wells unless otherwise noted. PBMC were separated from whole blood using Ficoll-Paque Plus gradient centrifugation and were then either cryopreserved at -140C or used fresh. The spike proteins of SARS-CoV-2 and of the common cold coronaviruses HCoV-NL63, HCoV-OC43 and HCoV-229E were spanned by overlapping peptide pools. Genomic DNA was extracted from cultured CD4+ T cells with the QIAamp micro DNA kit.

The library was built by means of the immunoSEQ multiplex PCR assay. DNA from the cultured, isolated CD4+ T cells was subjected to TCR beta CDR3 sequencing. Per the source publication's procedure: Non-productive TCR sequences were removed, reads were trimmed to the CDR3 region, and CDR3s of at least 7 amino acids were retained. The MANAFEST web app was used to identify antigen-specific clonotypes by comparing expansion in peptide wells with expansion in reference cultures. For clones to be considered positive, expansion at FDR<0.05 versus reference and all other wells, an odds ratio above 5, and a frequency above 0.1% in two replicate wells were required. Cross-reactive clonotypes were defined as significantly expanded in SARS-CoV-2 spike wells and in at least one common cold coronavirus spike condition. Levenshtein distance calculated with the stringdist R package was used to assess CDR3 similarity, and unrooted trees were constructed with ape in R 3.6.1. Entries here come from immuneACCESS through TCRdb and include only in-frame sequences with V and J called. Some clones fail to appear in such tables; in the studies checked, an unresolved V gene covers under half of the shortfall, and the cause of the remainder is unknown. V and J calls and clone size are copied from that table; D and trimming were computed from the DNA. The sample table records around 67,000 clones; roughly four fifths of these occur just once. More than 1% of the sample is in the top ten clones.

The sequence was collected from a human donor who received a COVID-19 vaccine. Recombination joined TRBV28 with TRBJ1-4; no D gene is confidently identified. The specimen comprised CD4+ T cells from PBMCs cultured with HCoV-229E spike peptides, sampled after COVID-19 vaccination. The cell subset or site label, read with the paper, signifies: HCoV-229E spike overlapping peptide pool stimulation. The bases read TGTGCCAGCATGAGGCAGGCCCCTGAAAAACTGTTTTTT. Translated, this gives CASMRQAPEKLFF.